Sequencing of this T cell receptor (beta chain) was carried out in a study of blood T cell repertoires in COVID-19. This CDR3 is 16 amino acids long. The V gene end was trimmed by 2 bases and the J gene end by 8 bases; junction bases not matched to a gene: 9. Germline CDR1 SGHVS, CDR2 FNYEAQ. Authors' processing steps: Amplification of reference gene primers provided the estimated nucleated cell counts. Assay: immunoSEQ multiplex PCR; the TCRdb copy retains only in-frame clones and omits some. For V, J and clone size, that table is used; D and trimming come from the DNA. Counted here are tens of thousands of clones, around 80% occurring once; the ten biggest clones make up around 44%.

The sequence was collected from a human donor in a cohort sampled during active COVID-19. Sequenced input: peripheral blood. The chain combines TRBV7-6 with TRBJ2-1; 10 bases match TRBD2. CDR3 DNA sequence: TGTGCCAGCAGCTTATTCTCTAGCGGGGGTCCCGATGAGCAGTTCTTC. It specifies CASSLFSSGGPDEQFF.